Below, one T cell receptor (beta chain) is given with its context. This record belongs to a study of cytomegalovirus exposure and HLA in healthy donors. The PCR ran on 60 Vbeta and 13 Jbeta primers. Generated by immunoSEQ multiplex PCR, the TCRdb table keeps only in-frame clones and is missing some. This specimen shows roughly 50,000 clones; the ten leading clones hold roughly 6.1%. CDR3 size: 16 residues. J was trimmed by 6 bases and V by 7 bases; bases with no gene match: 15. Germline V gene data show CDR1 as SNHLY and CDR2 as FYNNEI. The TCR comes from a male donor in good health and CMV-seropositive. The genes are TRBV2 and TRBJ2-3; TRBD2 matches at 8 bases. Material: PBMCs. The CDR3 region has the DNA TGTGCCAGCACCGCAGGTGGCGGGGGGTCAAAGGATACGCAGTATTTT. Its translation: CASTAGGGGSKDTQYF.